These 5 T cell receptor beta chains came from one sample sequenced in a study of blood T cell repertoires in COVID-19. The protocol was immunoSEQ multiplex PCR, while the TCRdb copy is restricted to in-frame clones and leaves out a portion. Of roughly 30,000 clones listed, 72% are singletons. Sequencing input: peripheral blood. The origin of the receptors is a boy younger than 10 with active or convalescent COVID-19.

The chain has TRBV6-5 and TRBJ1-5, with D unclear. V was clipped by 0 bases and J by 6 bases, with 9 bases between them. Per the germline V gene, CDR1 is MNHEY and CDR2 is SVGAGI. The CDR3 is 14 amino acids. CDR3 protein: CASSYSVEGQPQHF. The CDR3 DNA is TGTGCCAGCAGTTACTCAGTTGAGGGTCAGCCCCAGCATTTT.

This clone was detected a few times. The chain carries TRBV27 and TRBJ1-5; no clear D. CDR3 length: 14 amino acids. V gave up 3 bases and J gave up 2 bases, with 8 bases separating them. Germline CDR1 is MNHEY and CDR2 is SMNVEV (reference sequence). CDR3 in DNA: TGTGCCAGCAGTTTGTCGAGGGGCAATCAGCCCCAGCATTTT. Translating it yields CASSLSRGNQPQHF.

This clone was observed a handful of times. The genes are TRBV14 and TRBJ2-7; D not resolved. V was clipped by 1 base and J by 12 bases, with 7 bases between them. Germline V gene sequence: CDR1 SGHDN, CDR2 FVKESK. The CDR3 is 10 residues long. CDR3 DNA sequence: TGTGCCAGCAGCCAAGGTTACGGGTACGTC. Translating it yields CASSQGYGYV.

The V and J genes are TRBV27 and TRBJ2-1, with D tentatively TRBD2 (6 bases). There are 16 residues in the CDR3. V gave up 4 bases and J gave up 0 bases, with 13 bases separating them. In germline, CDR1 is MNHEY, CDR2 SMNVEV (reference sequence). The DNA for the CDR3 is TGTGCCAGCAGTTGGGGTCCCGGGAGCTCCTACAATGAGCAGTTCTTC. Its protein is CASSWGPGSSYNEQFF.

This clone appeared a single time. The rearrangement uses TRBV7-2 and TRBJ1-1; TRBD1 matches at 9 bases. This CDR3 spans 15 amino acids. In germline, CDR1 is SGHTA, CDR2 FQGNSA. The V gene end was trimmed by 1 base and the J gene end by 5 bases; junction bases not matched to a gene: 5. The CDR3: CASSLGGTGRTEAFF. As DNA, the CDR3 is TGTGCCAGCAGCTTAGGTGGGACAGGGAGAACTGAAGCTTTCTTT.